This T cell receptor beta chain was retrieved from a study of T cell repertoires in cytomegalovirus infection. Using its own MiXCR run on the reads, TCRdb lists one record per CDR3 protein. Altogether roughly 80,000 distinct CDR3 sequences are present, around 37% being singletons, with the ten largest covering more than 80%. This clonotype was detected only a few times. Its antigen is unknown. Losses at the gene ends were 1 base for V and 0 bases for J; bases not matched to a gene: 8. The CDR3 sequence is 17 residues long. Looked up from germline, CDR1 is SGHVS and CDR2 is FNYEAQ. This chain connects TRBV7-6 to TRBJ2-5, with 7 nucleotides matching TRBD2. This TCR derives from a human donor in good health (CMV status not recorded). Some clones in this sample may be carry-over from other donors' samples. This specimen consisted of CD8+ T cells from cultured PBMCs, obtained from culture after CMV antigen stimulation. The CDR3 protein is CASSLDNGGKDQETQYF. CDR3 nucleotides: TGTGCCAGCAGCTTAGATAACGGGGGGAAAGACCAAGAGACCCAGTACTTC.